This T cell receptor (beta chain) was observed in a study of cytomegalovirus exposure and HLA in healthy donors. Generated by immunoSEQ multiplex PCR, the TCRdb table keeps only in-frame clones and is missing some. The repertoire holds about 270,000 clones, around 85% seen once, with 1% in the top ten. In regard to this clone: Its specificity is not known.

Points from the study as a whole: Cytomegalovirus association was assigned to about 150 TCR beta chains.

The junction had 3 bases not matched to a gene; V was cut back by 4 bases and J by 0 bases. Germline V lookup: CDR1 SGHNT, CDR2 YYREEE (reference sequence). The CDR3 is 14 residues long. This chain uses TRBV5-4 with TRBJ2-7, with 8 bases aligning to TRBD1. This sequence originates from a young woman in good health and CMV-seronegative. Sequenced: PBMCs. The CDR3 sequence: CASSNQGASYEQYF. DNA for the CDR3: TGTGCCAGCAGCAATCAGGGGGCCTCCTACGAGCAGTACTTC.